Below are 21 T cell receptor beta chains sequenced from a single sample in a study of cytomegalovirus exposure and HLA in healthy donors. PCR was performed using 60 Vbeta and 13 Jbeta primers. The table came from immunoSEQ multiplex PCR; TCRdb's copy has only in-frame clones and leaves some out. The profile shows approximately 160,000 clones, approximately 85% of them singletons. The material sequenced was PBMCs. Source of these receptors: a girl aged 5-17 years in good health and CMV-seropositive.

The CDR3 is CASGAGWATEAFF. In nucleotides, the CDR3 is TGTGCTAGTGGAGCGGGGTGGGCCACTGAAGCTTTCTTT. The chain links TRBV12-5 to TRBJ1-1; D is undetermined. CDR3 length equals 13 residues. Germline lookup yields CDR1 LGHNT and CDR2 FRNRAP. V shed 6 bases and J shed 4 bases, with 12 bases lying between them.

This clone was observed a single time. The CDR3 bases are TGTGCCAGCAGCGAAATATCTGAAGCTTTCTTT. The encoded protein is CASSEISEAFF. This chain connects TRBV9 to TRBJ1-1; no clear D. There are 11 residues in the CDR3. CDR1 is SGDLS and CDR2 is YYNGEE in the germline V gene. V lost 3 bases to trimming and J lost 6 bases, with 6 bases between them.

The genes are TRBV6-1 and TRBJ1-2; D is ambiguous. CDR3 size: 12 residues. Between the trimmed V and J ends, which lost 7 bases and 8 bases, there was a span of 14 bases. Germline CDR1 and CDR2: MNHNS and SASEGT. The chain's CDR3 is CASTSGGQGYTF. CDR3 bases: TGTGCCAGCACCTCAGGAGGGCAAGGCTACACCTTC.

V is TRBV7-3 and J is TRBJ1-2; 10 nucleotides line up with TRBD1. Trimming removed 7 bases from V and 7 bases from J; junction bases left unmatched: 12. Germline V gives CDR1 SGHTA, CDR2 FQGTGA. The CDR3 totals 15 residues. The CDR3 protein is CASNPGQGRSGGYTF. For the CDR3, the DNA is TGTGCCAGCAACCCGGGACAGGGGCGCTCTGGTGGCTACACCTTC.

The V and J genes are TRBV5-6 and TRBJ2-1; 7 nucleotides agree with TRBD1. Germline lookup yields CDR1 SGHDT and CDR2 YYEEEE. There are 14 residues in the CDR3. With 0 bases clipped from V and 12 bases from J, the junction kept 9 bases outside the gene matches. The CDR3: CASSLVGGEGRQFF. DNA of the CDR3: TGTGCCAGCAGCTTGGTAGGGGGCGAGGGCAGGCAGTTCTTC.

DNA of the CDR3: TGTGCCAGCAGTGAAGAGGGAACTCGGCAGCCCCAGCATTTT. The encoded protein is CASSEEGTRQPQHF. The V call is TRBV25-1, the J call TRBJ1-5; the D is unclear. Germline loops: CDR1 MGHDK, CDR2 SYGVNS. The CDR3 loop spans 14 amino acids. The germline V and J ends were trimmed by 2 bases and 7 bases, with 12 bases remaining between them.

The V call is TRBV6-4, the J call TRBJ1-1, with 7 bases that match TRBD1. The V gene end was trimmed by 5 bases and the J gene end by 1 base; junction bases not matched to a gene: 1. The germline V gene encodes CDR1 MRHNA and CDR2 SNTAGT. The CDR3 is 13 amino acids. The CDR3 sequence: CASSTGANTEAFF. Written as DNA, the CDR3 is TGTGCCAGCAGTACAGGGGCGAACACTGAAGCTTTCTTT.

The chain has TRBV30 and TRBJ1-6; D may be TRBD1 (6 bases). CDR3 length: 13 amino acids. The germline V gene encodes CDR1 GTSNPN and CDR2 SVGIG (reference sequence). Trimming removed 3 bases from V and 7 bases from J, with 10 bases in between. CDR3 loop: CAWSGQGNSPLHF. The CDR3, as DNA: TGTGCCTGGAGCGGGCAGGGGAATTCACCCCTCCACTTT.

The CDR3 bases are TGTGCCAGCAGTGAGGACAGTCAAGCACTCCACTTT. Amino acids: CASSEDSQALHF. The chain couples TRBV2 to TRBJ1-6, with D perhaps TRBD1 (6 bases). The CDR3 spans 12 residues. Germline V gene sequence: CDR1 SNHLY, CDR2 FYNNEI. The V end was cut by 3 bases, the J end by 16 bases, with 13 bases between.

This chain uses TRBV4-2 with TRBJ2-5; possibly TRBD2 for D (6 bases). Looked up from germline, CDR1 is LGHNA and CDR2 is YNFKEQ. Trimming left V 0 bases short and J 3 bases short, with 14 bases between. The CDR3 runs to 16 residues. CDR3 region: CASSQETERGKETQYF. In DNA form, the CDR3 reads TGTGCCAGCAGCCAAGAGACAGAGCGCGGGAAAGAGACCCAGTACTTC.

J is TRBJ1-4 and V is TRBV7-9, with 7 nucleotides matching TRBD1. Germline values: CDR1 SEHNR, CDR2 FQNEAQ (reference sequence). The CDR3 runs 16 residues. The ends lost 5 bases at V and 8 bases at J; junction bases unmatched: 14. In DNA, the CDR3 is TGTGCCAGCAGCGACTCCTTGGACAGGCCGGGAGAAAAACTGTTTTTT. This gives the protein CASSDSLDRPGEKLFF.

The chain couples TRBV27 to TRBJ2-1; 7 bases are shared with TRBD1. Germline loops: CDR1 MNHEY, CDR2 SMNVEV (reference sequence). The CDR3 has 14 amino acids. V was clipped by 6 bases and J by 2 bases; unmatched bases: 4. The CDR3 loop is CASSTGVTYNEQFF. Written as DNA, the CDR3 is TGTGCCAGCAGCACAGGGGTGACCTACAATGAGCAGTTCTTC.

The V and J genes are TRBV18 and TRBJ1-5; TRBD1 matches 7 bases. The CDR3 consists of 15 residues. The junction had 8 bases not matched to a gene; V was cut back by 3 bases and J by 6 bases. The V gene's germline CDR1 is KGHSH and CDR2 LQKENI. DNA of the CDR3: TGTGCCAGCTCACCTTCCCAGGGGGTTGGTCAGCCCCAGCATTTT. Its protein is CASSPSQGVGQPQHF.

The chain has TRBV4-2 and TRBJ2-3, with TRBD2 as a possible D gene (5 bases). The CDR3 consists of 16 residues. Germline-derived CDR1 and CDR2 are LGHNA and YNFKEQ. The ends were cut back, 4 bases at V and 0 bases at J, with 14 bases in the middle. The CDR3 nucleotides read TGTGCCAGCAGCCGCAAACCGGGGTCTAGCACAGATACGCAGTATTTT. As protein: CASSRKPGSSTDTQYF.

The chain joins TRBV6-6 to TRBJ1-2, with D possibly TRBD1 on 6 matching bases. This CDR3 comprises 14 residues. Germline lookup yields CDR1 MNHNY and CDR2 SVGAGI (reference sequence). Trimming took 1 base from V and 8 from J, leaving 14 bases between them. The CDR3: CASSYWTALRGYTF. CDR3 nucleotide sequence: TGTGCCAGCAGTTACTGGACAGCCCTCCGCGGCTACACCTTC.

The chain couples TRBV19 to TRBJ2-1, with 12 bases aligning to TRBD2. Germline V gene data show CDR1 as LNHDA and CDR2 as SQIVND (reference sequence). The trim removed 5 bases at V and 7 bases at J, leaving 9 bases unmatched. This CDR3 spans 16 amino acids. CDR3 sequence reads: CASSAGLAGSVNEQFF. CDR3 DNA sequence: TGTGCCAGTAGTGCAGGACTAGCGGGGAGCGTTAATGAGCAGTTCTTC. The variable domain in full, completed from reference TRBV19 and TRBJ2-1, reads DGGITQSPKYLFRKEGQNVTLSCEQNLNHDAMYWYRQDPGQGLRLIYYSQIVNDFQKGDIAEGYSVSREKKESFPLTVTSAQKNPTAFYLCASSAGLAGSVNEQFFGPGTRLTVL.

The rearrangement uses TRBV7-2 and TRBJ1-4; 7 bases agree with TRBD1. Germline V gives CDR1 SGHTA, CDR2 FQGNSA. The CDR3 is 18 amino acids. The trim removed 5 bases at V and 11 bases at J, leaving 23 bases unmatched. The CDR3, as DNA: TGTGCCAGCAGCCTCGACAGGGCTGGTCGCGCAAGACGCGCGAAACTGTTTTTT. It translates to CASSLDRAGRARRAKLFF.

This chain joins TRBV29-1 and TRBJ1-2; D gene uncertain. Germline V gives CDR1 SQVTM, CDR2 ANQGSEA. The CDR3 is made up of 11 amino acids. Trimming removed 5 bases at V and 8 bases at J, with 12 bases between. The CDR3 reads CSVRAVAGYTF. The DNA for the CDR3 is TGCAGCGTTCGGGCGGTAGCGGGCTACACCTTC.

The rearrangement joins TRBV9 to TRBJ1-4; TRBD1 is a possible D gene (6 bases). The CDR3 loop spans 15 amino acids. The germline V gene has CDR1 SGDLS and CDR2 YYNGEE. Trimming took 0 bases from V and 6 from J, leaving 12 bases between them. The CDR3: CASSVGGPLDEKLFF. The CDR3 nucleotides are TGTGCCAGCAGCGTAGGGGGGCCCCTTGATGAAAAACTGTTTTTT.

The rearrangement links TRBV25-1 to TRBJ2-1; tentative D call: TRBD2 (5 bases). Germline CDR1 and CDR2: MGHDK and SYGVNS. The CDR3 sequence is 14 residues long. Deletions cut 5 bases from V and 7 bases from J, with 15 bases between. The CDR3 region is CASSSSGSVNEQFF. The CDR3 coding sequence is TGTGCCAGCAGTAGCTCGGGGTCTGTGAATGAGCAGTTCTTC.

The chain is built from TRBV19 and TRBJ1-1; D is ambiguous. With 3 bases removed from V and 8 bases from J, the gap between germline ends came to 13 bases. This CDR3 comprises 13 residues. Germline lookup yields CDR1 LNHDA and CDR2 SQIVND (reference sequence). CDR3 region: CASSMARVAEAFF. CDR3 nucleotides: TGTGCCAGTAGTATGGCCCGGGTGGCGGAAGCTTTCTTT.